The present TCR beta chain was sequenced within a study of cytomegalovirus exposure and HLA in healthy donors. Study-wide points: Associated with cytomegalovirus, according to the listing, were 170 or so TCR beta chains. Common viral pathogens seemed to be connected with several of the most significant clusters, according to a later analysis. Among immune exposure information, only CMV serostatus was available.

Trimming cost V 6 bases and J 6 bases; bases outside gene matches: 5. The CDR3 totals 13 residues. Germline assignment: CDR1 MNHEY and CDR2 SVGAGI. The PCR employed 60 Vbeta primers together with 13 Jbeta primers. Only in-frame clones appear in the TCRdb table, and some are missing; sequencing was by immunoSEQ multiplex PCR. The repertoire holds around 150,000 clones, with nearly 70% as singletons. About this clone: Its antigen is not identified.

This clonotype was obtained from a man aged 25-45 years in good health and CMV-seropositive. The sequencing sample was made of PBMCs. V gene TRBV6-5 combines with J gene TRBJ2-7; 10 bases map to TRBD2. The CDR3 region has the DNA TGTGCCAGCAGGCTAGCGGGAGAGCCCGAGCAGTACTTC. Translating it yields CASRLAGEPEQYF.